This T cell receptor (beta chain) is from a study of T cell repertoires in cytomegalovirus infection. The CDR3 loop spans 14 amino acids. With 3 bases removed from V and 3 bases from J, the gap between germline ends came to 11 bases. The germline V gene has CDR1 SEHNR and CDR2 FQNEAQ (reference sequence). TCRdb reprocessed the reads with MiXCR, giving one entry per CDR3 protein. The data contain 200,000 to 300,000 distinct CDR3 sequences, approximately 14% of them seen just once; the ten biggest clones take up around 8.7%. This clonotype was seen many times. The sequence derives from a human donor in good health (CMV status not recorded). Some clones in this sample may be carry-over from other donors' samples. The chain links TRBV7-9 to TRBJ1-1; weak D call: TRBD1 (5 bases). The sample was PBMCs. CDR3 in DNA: TGTGCCAGCAGCTTGGGACTACAGGACACTGAAGCTTTCTTT. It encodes CASSLGLQDTEAFF.